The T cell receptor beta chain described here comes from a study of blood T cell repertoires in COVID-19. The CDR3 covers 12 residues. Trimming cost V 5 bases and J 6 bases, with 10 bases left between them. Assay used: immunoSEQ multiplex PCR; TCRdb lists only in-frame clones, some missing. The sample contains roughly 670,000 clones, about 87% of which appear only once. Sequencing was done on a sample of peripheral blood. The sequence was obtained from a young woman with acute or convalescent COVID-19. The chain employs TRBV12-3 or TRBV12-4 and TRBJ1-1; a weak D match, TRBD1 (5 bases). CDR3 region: CASSKGPSEAFF. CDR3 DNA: TGTGCCAGCAGTAAGGGGCCCTCTGAAGCTTTCTTT.